Sequencing of this T cell receptor (beta chain) was carried out in a study of T cell responses to AZD1222 COVID-19 vaccine (dated by TCRdb to 2020 to 2022). Notes on the research overall: AZD1222 recipients with second doses at about 4 weeks or about 12 weeks were pooled, because spike-specific TCR depth and breadth did not differ between schedules. Trial participants were enrolled into age subgroups of 18-55, 56-69 and 70-plus years, which contained around 150, 28 and 57 TCR-sequenced participants, respectively. TCR sequencing was performed for fewer than 250 trial participants, of whom around 200 were given two doses of AZD1222 and around 25 were given two doses of MenACWY control vaccine.

The time point label, as the study defines it: baseline before first vaccination. The vaccinee samples were drawn from two UK trials, COV001 and COV002, one of which was a single-blind randomized controlled phase 2/3 trial testing AZD1222 (ChAdOx1 nCoV-19) in healthy adults. For TCRbeta chain sequencing, PBMC samples were collected from trial participants at day 0 and at day 28 after the second dose. Turning to this clone: The antigen this receptor binds is unknown. No clone much larger than this one lies a single base away; base qualities are absent.

The CDR3 regions of human TCRbeta chains were analyzed by immunosequencing. Per the original workflow: Repertoire TCRs were checked for matches against a reference library of SARS-CoV-2-specific TCRs that had been generated using the MIRA antigen-specificity platform. Breadth was defined as the fraction of unique TCRs that were SARS-CoV-2-associated, and depth was defined as the fraction of total T cells that were SARS-CoV-2-associated. Each spike-specific TCR was assigned to its reactive spike region and to a CD4 or CD8 class using the MIRA data. Log10-transformed breadth and depth values were compared by one-way ANOVA with Sidak's multiple comparisons tests. TCRdb stores this immuneACCESS table with in-frame sequences only. Part of the clones is absent; in the studies checked, under half of the shortfall reflects unresolved V genes, and no reason is known for the rest. V, J and clone size reflect that table, while D and trimming were determined from the DNA. The sample profile shows roughly 70,000 clones; around 85% of them were found once. The ten largest clones add up to about a fifth of the sample.

The germline V gene (reference sequence) specifies LNHDA as CDR1 and SQIVND as CDR2. V and J are truncated by 5 bases and 4 bases respectively, leaving an intervening sequence of 11 bases. Spanning cysteine to phenylalanine, the CDR3 consists of 14 amino acids. The kept DNA is CDR3 alone, 42 bases in frame from the first base. Summary of the overall study and its limitations: The whole spike protein was spanned by vaccine-associated CD4 TCRs, and dominant responses were seen in regions 160-218 and 743-854. Participants were mostly white British, with more females than males. The authors suggested clonal diversity may have been underestimated. The 56-69-year group was small, and its depth increase did not reach significance, likely because of low power. Epitopes outside the regions mutated in the B.1.351 and B.1.1.7 variants were reportedly recognized by nearly half of the unique spike-specific TCRs. Because no day 14 peak-response samples were available, repertoires were characterized only after the peak T cell response. Conclusions about previously exposed vaccinees are limited because only a handful of AZD1222 recipients were SARS-CoV-2 seropositive at baseline. A significant rise in spike-specific TCR breadth and depth was observed after two AZD1222 doses relative to day 0 and relative to MenACWY recipients.

In this chain, TRBV19 is recombined with TRBJ2-2, with the D gene not confidently named. The sequence was collected from an adult in good health. The specimen was peripheral blood, collected on day 0 of AZD1222 vaccination. The CDR3 reads as follows: CASSSVLSTGELFF. The nucleotides read TGTGCCAGTAGTTCCGTTCTTAGCACCGGGGAGCTGTTTTTT.